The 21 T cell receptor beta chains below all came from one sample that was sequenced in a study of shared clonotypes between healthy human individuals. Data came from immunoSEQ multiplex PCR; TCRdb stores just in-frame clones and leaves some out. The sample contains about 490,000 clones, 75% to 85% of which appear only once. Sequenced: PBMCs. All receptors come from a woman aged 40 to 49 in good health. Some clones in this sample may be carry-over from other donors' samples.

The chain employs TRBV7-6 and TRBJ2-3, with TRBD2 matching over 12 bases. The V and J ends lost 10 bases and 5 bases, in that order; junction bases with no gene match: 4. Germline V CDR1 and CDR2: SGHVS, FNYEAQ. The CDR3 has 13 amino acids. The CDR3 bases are TGTGCCACCCGACTAGCGGGAGAAGATACGCAGTATTTT. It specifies CATRLAGEDTQYF.

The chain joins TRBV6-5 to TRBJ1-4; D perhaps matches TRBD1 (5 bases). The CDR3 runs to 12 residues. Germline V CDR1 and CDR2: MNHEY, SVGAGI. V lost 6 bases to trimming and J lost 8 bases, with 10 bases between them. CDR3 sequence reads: CASRRGREKLFF. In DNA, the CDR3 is TGTGCCAGCAGGAGGGGTAGAGAAAAACTGTTTTTT.

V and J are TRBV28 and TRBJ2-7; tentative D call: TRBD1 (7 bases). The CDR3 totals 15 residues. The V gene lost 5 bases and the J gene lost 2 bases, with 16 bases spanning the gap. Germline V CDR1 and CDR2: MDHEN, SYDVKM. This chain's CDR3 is CASSLGGTATYEQYF. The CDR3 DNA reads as TGTGCCAGCAGTCTAGGGGGGACAGCTACCTACGAGCAGTACTTC.

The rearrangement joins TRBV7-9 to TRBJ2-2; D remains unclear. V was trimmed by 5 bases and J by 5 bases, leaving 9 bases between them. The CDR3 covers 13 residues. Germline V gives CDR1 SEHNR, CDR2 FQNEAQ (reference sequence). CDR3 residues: CASSLAGTGELFF. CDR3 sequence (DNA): TGTGCCAGCAGCCTCGCCGGAACCGGGGAGCTGTTTTTT. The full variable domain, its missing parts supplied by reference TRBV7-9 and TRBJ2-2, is DTGVSQNPRHKITKRGQNVTFRCDPISEHNRLYWYRQTLGQGPEFLTYFQNEAQLEKSRLLSDRFSAERPKGSFSTLEIQRTEQGDSAMYLCASSLAGTGELFFGEGSRLTVL.

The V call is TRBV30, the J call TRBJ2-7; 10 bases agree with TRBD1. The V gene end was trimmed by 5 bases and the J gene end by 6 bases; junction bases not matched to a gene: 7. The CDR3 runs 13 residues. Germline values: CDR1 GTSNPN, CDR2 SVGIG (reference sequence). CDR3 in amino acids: CAWDRDRGSEQYF. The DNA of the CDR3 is TGTGCCTGGGACCGGGACAGGGGTTCCGAGCAGTACTTC.

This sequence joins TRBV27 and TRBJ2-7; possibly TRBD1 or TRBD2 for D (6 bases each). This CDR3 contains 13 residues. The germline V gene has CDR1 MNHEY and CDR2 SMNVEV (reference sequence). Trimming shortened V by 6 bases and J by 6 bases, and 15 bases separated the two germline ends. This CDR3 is CASRFPGAGEQYF. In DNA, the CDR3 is TGTGCCAGCAGGTTCCCGGGGGCGGGCGAGCAGTACTTC.

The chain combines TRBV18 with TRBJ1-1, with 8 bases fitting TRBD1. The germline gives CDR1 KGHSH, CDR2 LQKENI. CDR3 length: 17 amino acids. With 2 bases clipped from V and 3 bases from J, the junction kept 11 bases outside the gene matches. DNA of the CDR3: TGTGCCAGCTCACCAGGGCAGGGGGCCGTTCTAGACACTGAAGCTTTCTTT. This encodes CASSPGQGAVLDTEAFF.

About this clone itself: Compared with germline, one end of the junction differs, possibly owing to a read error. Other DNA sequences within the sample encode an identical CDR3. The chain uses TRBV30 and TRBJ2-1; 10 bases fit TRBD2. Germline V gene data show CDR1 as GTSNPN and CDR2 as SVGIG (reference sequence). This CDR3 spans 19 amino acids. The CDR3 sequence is CAWSPGTSVQPPSYNEQFF. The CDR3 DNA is TGTGCATGGAGTCCGGGGACTAGCGTCCAACCTCCATCCTACAATGAGCAGTTCTTC.

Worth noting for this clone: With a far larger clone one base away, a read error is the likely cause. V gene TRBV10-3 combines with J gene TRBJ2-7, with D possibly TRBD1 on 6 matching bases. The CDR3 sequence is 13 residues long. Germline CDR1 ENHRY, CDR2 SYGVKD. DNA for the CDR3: TGTGCCACCAGTGACCCGACAGGTGGGGAGCAGTACTTC. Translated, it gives CATSDPTGGEQYF.

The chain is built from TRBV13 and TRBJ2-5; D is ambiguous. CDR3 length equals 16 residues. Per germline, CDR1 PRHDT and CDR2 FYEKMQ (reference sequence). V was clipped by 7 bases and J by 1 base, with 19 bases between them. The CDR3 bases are TGTGCCAGCACCACCGGTGGCTCGTGGGGCCAAGAGACCCAGTACTTC. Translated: CASTTGGSWGQETQYF.

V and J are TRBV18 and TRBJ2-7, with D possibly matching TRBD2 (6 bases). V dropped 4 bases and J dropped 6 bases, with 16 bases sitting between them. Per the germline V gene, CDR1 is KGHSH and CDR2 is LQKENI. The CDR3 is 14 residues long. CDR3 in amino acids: CASSRAASGGEQYF. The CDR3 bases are TGTGCCAGCTCACGGGCGGCCTCCGGGGGCGAGCAGTACTTC.

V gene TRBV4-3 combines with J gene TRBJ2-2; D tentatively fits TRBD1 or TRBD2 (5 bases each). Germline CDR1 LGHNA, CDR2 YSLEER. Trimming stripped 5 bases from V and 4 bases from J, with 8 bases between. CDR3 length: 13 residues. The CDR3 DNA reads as TGCGCCAGCAGCGGGGGTACCACCGGGGAGCTGTTTTTT. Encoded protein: CASSGGTTGELFF.

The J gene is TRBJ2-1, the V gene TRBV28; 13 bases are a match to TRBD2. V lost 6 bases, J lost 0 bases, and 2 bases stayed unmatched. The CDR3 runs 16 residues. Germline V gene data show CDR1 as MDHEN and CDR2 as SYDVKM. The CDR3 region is CASRTSGRASYNEQFF. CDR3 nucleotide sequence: TGTGCCAGCAGAACTAGCGGGAGGGCCTCCTACAATGAGCAGTTCTTC.

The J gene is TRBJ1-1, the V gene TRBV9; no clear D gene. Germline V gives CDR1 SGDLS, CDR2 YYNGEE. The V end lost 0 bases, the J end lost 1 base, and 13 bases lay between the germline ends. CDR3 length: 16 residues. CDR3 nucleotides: TGTGCCAGCAGCGTAGGAATAGGCAGAACGAACACTGAAGCTTTCTTT. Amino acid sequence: CASSVGIGRTNTEAFF.

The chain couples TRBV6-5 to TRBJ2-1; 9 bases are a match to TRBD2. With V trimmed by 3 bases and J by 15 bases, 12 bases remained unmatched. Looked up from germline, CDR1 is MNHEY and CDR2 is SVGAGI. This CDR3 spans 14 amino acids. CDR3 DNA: TGTGCCAGCAGTTATTCCGGGACTAGCAAATTTGCGTTCTTC. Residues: CASSYSGTSKFAFF.

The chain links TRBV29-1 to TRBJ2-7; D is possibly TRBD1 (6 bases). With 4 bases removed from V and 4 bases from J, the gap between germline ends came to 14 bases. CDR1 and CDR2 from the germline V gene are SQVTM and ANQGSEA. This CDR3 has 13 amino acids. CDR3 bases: TGCAGCGTTGGAGGGGCAGGGGATTACGAGCAGTACTTC. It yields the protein CSVGGAGDYEQYF.

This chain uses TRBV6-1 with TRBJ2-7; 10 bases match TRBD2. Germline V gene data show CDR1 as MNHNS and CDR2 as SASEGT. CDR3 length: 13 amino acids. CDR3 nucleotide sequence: TGTGCTACTGGACTAGCGGAAGTCTACGAGCAGTACTTC. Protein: CATGLAEVYEQYF.

The CDR3 DNA sequence: TGTGCCAGCAGTTTCGACGGTTACGAGACCCAGTACTTC. The encoded protein is CASSFDGYETQYF. V and J are TRBV28 and TRBJ2-5; D unresolved. The V end lost 3 bases, the J end lost 5 bases, and 10 bases lay between the germline ends. The CDR3 totals 13 residues. Per the germline V gene, CDR1 is MDHEN and CDR2 is SYDVKM.

CDR3 in amino acids: CASSAGTGLTYEQYF. CDR3 in DNA: TGTGCCAGCAGCGCTGGGACAGGACTCACCTACGAGCAGTACTTC. The chain uses TRBV5-6 and TRBJ2-7, with TRBD1 matching over 8 bases. CDR1 and CDR2 (germline): SGHDT, YYEEEE. With V trimmed by 4 bases and J by 2 bases, 8 bases remained unmatched. This CDR3 has 15 residues.

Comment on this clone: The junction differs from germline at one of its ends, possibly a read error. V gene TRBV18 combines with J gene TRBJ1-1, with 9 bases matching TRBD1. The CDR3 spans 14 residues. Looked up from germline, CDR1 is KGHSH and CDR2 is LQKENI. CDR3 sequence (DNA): TGTGCCAGCTCCCCACAGGGGGCGGACACTGAAGCTTTCTTT. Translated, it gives CASSPQGADTEAFF.

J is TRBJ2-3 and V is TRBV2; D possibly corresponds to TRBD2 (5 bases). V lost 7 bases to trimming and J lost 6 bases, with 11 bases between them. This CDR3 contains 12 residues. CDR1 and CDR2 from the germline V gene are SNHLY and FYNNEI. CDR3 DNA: TGTGCCAGCATTGAGGGTTGGGATACGCAGTATTTT. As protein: CASIEGWDTQYF.